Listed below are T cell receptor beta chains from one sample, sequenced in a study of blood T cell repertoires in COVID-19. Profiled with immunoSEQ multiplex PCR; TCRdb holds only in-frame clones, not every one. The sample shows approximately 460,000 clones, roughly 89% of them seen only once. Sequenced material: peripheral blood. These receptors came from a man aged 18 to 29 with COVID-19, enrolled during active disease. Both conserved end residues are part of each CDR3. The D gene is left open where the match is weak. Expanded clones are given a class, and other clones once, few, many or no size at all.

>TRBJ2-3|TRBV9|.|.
CASSGEVLAADTQYF
TGTGCCAGCAGCGGAGAGGTGCTGGCAGCAGATACGCAGTATTTT
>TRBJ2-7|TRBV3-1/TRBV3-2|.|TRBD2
CASSRGTSVYEQYF
TGTGCCAGCAGCCGTGGGACTAGTGTCTACGAGCAGTACTTC
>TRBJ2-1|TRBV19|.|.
CASSIYREGYNEQFF
TGTGCCAGTAGTATATACAGGGAGGGCTACAATGAGCAGTTCTTC
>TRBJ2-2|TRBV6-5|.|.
CASSFELTGELFF
TGTGCCAGCAGTTTCGAGTTGACCGGGGAGCTGTTTTTT
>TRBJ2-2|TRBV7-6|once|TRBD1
CASSFTGGVTGELFF
TGTGCCAGCAGCTTCACAGGGGGTGTAACCGGGGAGCTGTTTTTT
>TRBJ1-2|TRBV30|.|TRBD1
CAWSLKAGQGDYTF
TGTGCCTGGAGCCTAAAGGCGGGACAGGGCGACTACACCTTC
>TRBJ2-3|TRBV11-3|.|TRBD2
CASSLVGGGSTDTQYF
TGTGCCAGCAGCTTAGTTGGGGGAGGGAGCACAGATACGCAGTATTTT
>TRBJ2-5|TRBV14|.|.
CASSQDQVFKTQYF
TGTGCCAGCAGCCAAGATCAGGTGTTTAAGACCCAGTACTTC
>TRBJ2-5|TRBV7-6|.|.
CASSPSRRGQETQYF
TGTGCCAGCAGCCCCAGCCGCAGGGGACAAGAGACCCAGTACTTC
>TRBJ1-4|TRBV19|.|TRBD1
CASSDRTRDRGRRLFF
TGTGCCAGTAGCGACCGAACCCGGGACAGGGGGCGAAGACTGTTTTTT
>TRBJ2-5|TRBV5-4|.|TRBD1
CASRRQGASETQYF
TGTGCCAGCAGGAGACAGGGGGCCTCTGAGACCCAGTACTTC
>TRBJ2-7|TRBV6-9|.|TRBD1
CASSLQGARPEEQYF
TGTGCCAGCAGTTTACAGGGGGCGCGTCCAGAGGAGCAGTACTTC